This T cell receptor beta chain comes out of a study of blood T cell repertoires in COVID-19. Study in general: Acute and convalescent COVID-19 specimens originated in the United States, Italy and Spain. PBMCs, B-cell-depleted T cells, or T cells were the source of the cDNA or gDNA that made up the material.

CDR1 is SQVTM and CDR2 is ANQGSEA in the germline V gene. The CDR3 extends over 10 amino acids. The V end was cut by 4 bases, the J end by 8 bases, with 8 bases between. Authors' methods: Amplification of reference gene primers provided the estimated nucleated cell counts. Profiled with immunoSEQ multiplex PCR; TCRdb holds only in-frame clones, not every one. Clone size and the V and J calls come from that table; the DNA yielded D and trimming. The table has approximately 62,000 clones, more than 80% seen once. Sequenced sample: peripheral blood. The chain employs TRBV29-1 and TRBJ1-1; D not resolved. The sequence was obtained from a human donor with active COVID-19. The donor label of this sample is uncertain. The CDR3 DNA reads TGCAGCGTTGTAATGTCGGAAGCTTTCTTT. Translated: CSVVMSEAFF. The whole variable domain, remainder taken from reference TRBV29-1 and TRBJ1-1, is SAVISQKPSRDICQRGTSLTIQCQVDSQVTMMFWYRQQPGQSLTLIATANQGSEATYESGFVIDKFPISRPNLTFSTLTVSNMSPEDSSIYLCSVVMSEAFFGQGTRLTVV.